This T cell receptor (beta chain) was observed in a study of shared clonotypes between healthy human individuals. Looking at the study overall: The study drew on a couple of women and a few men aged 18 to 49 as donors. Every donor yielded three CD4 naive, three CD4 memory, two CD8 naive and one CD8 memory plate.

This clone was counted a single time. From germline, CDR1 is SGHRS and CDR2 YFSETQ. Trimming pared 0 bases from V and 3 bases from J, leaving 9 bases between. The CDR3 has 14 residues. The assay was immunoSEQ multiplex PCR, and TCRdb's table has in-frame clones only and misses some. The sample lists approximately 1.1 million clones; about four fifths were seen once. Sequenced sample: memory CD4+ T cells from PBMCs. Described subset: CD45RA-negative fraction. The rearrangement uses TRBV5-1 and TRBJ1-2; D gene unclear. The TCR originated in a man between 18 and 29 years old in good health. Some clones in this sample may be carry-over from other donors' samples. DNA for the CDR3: TGCGCCAGCAGCTTGGCGCACGGGGACTATGGCTACACCTTC. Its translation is CASSLAHGDYGYTF.